This T cell receptor beta chain was profiled in a study of blood T cell repertoires in COVID-19. CDR3 length: 15 amino acids. The germline V and J ends were trimmed by 1 base and 1 base, with 10 bases remaining between them. Germline V gives CDR1 SNHLY, CDR2 FYNNEI. Method: immunoSEQ multiplex PCR; TCRdb's copy keeps in-frame clones and lacks some. This table has roughly 34,000 clones, 90% appearing once. Sequencing used peripheral blood. The clonotype was recovered from a man of 80 years or more with acute or convalescent COVID-19. The chain links TRBV2 to TRBJ1-1; possibly TRBD1 for D (5 bases). Here the CDR3 reads CASSEEGHQNTEAFF. In DNA form, the CDR3 reads TGTGCCAGCAGTGAAGAGGGGCATCAGAACACTGAAGCTTTCTTT.